The 14 T cell receptor beta chains below all came from one sample that was sequenced in a study of T-cell memory formation after mild COVID-19. TCRdb re-called the 5' RACE reads through MiXCR, storing one row per CDR3 protein. The profile shows hundreds of thousands of distinct CDR3 sequences, less than 25% of them singletons. Specimen: PBMCs or a T cell subset sorted from them (not recorded which). The receptors were gathered from an adult woman who had mild COVID-19 (a few samples of this study predate the infection). Cell type and time point are not known.

Only a few counts were recorded for this clonotype. As DNA, the CDR3 is TGTGCCAGCAGCCAGGTCCAGGGGGCAGACGAGCAGTACTTC. Amino acid sequence: CASSQVQGADEQYF. The V call is TRBV14, the J call TRBJ2-7; 8 nucleotides match TRBD1. The germline V gene has CDR1 SGHDN and CDR2 FVKESK. The CDR3 sequence is 14 residues long. The junction had 6 bases not matched to a gene; V was cut back by 3 bases and J by 5 bases. Supplemented by reference TRBV14 and TRBJ2-7, the full variable domain reads EAGVTQFPSHSVIEKGQTVTLRCDPISGHDNLYWYRRVMGKEIKFLLHFVKESKQDESGMPNNRFLAERTGGTYSTLKVQPAELEDSGVYFCASSQVQGADEQYFGPGTRLTVT.

This sequence joins TRBV7-8 and TRBJ1-1; no clear D. CDR1 is SGHVS and CDR2 is FQNEAQ in the germline V gene. Trimming shortened V by 3 bases and J by 1 base, and 6 bases separated the two germline ends. The CDR3 is made up of 13 amino acids. The CDR3 region is CASSFIRNTEAFF. CDR3 nucleotides: TGTGCCAGCAGCTTTATCCGGAACACTGAAGCTTTCTTT.

The chain joins TRBV6-6 to TRBJ2-3; D perhaps matches TRBD2 (5 bases). V was trimmed by 6 bases and J by 2 bases, leaving 21 bases between them. The CDR3 is made up of 17 amino acids. CDR1 is MNHNY, CDR2 SVGAGI, per germline (reference sequence). CDR3 sequence: CASRPRAALQPTDTQYF. The CDR3 DNA follows: TGTGCCAGCAGACCGAGGGCCGCTCTTCAACCCACAGATACGCAGTATTTT.

This clonotype was counted at least ten times. The chain employs TRBV9 and TRBJ2-3, with 9 bases aligning to TRBD2. Trimming removed 2 bases from V and 4 bases from J; junction bases left unmatched: 14. Germline values: CDR1 SGDLS, CDR2 YYNGEE. This CDR3 spans 18 amino acids. The CDR3 here is CASSVDPGLAGASDTQYF. The CDR3 coding sequence is TGTGCCAGCAGCGTCGATCCGGGGTTAGCGGGAGCATCAGATACGCAGTATTTT. Using reference TRBV9 and TRBJ2-3 for the parts outside the CDR3, the full variable domain is DSGVTQTPKHLITATGQRVTLRCSPRSGDLSVYWYQQSLDQGLQFLIQYYNGEERAKGNILERFSAQQFPDLHSELNLSSLELGDSALYFCASSVDPGLAGASDTQYFGPGTRLTVL.

This clonotype was seen a handful of times. The chain couples TRBV4-2 to TRBJ2-2; 7 bases agree with TRBD2. Germline-derived CDR1 and CDR2 are LGHNA and YNFKEQ. CDR3 length equals 14 residues. Trimming took 10 bases from V and 4 from J; bases not matched to a gene: 9. CDR3 loop: CATRGGEGTGELFF. In DNA, the CDR3 is TGTGCCACCCGAGGAGGGGAGGGCACCGGGGAGCTGTTTTTT.

The chain recombines TRBV9 with TRBJ2-3; 11 bases are shared with TRBD2. This CDR3 is 16 amino acids long. Germline V gene sequence: CDR1 SGDLS, CDR2 YYNGEE. J was trimmed by 5 bases and V by 0 bases; bases with no gene match: 5. DNA of the CDR3: TGTGCCAGCAGCGTAGTAGCGGGGGGGCTCGTAGATACGCAGTATTTT. This translates into CASSVVAGGLVDTQYF.

The chain combines TRBV15 with TRBJ2-3, with 7 bases fitting TRBD1. With V trimmed by 0 bases and J by 2 bases, 5 bases remained unmatched. This CDR3 region has 16 residues. Germline CDR1 is LNHNV and CDR2 is YYDKDF (reference sequence). The CDR3 loop is CATSRELGGPTDTQYF. The CDR3 DNA reads as TGTGCCACCAGCAGAGAGTTAGGGGGCCCCACAGATACGCAGTATTTT.

This clonotype was seen many times. The chain uses TRBV12-3 or TRBV12-4 and TRBJ2-3, with a weak D call TRBD2 (6 bases). V was trimmed by 6 bases and J by 3 bases, leaving 13 bases between them. CDR3 size: 14 residues. Written as DNA, the CDR3 is TGTGCCAGCAGCCCGGCGGCGGGGACAGATACGCAGTATTTT. Protein sequence: CASSPAAGTDTQYF.

CDR3 region: CASRTSGVGTDTQYF. In DNA, the CDR3 is TGTGCCAGCAGGACGTCAGGGGTAGGCACAGATACGCAGTATTTT. The chain employs TRBV7-9 and TRBJ2-3, with D possibly being TRBD1 (6 bases). The V end was cut by 6 bases, the J end by 1 base, with 14 bases between. From germline, CDR1 is SEHNR and CDR2 FQNEAQ (reference sequence). CDR3 length equals 15 residues. Full variable domain (missing parts from reference TRBV7-9 and TRBJ2-3): DTGVSQNPRHKITKRGQNVTFRCDPISEHNRLYWYRQTLGQGPEFLTYFQNEAQLEKSRLLSDRFSAERPKGSFSTLEIQRTEQGDSAMYLCASRTSGVGTDTQYFGPGTRLTVL.

In its sample, this clonotype was seen a few times. The chain is built from TRBV6-6 and TRBJ2-7; the D call may be TRBD1 or TRBD2 (7 bases each). Germline assignment: CDR1 MNHNY and CDR2 SVGAGI (reference sequence). CDR3 length: 14 amino acids. V gave up 7 bases and J gave up 5 bases, with 18 bases separating them. The CDR3 region is CASIQQGSGNEQYF. The CDR3 DNA reads as TGTGCCAGCATCCAACAGGGGAGCGGGAACGAGCAGTACTTC.

V usage is TRBV6-6 and J usage is TRBJ1-2, with a weak D call TRBD1 (6 bases). V was cut by 0 bases and J by 8 bases, with 16 bases left in between. CDR1 MNHNY and CDR2 SVGAGI come from the germline V gene (reference sequence). This CDR3 contains 15 residues. CDR3 protein: CASSYSRAGDLGYTF. CDR3 in DNA: TGTGCCAGCAGTTACTCGAGGGCAGGGGATCTCGGCTACACCTTC.

The chain uses TRBV9 and TRBJ2-1; D might be TRBD1 (6 bases). The CDR3 spans 14 residues. V was cut by 0 bases and J by 10 bases, with 14 bases left in between. CDR1 and CDR2 (germline): SGDLS, YYNGEE. As DNA, the CDR3 is TGTGCCAGCAGCGTAGTTGAATCCGGGACAGAGCAGTTCTTC. Its protein product is CASSVVESGTEQFF.

The rearrangement uses TRBV5-1 and TRBJ2-5, with 9 bases identical to TRBD2. CDR3 length: 15 residues. Germline V gene lookup returns CDR1 SGHRS and CDR2 YFSETQ. The V segment lost 1 base and the J segment 5 bases; nucleotides outside the gene matches: 6. The CDR3 reads CASSLMGLAAETQYF. The CDR3 region has the DNA TGCGCCAGCAGCTTGATGGGACTAGCAGCGGAGACCCAGTACTTC.

This chain joins TRBV9 and TRBJ1-2; 9 positions agree with TRBD1. CDR3 size: 14 residues. J was trimmed by 6 bases and V by 0 bases; bases with no gene match: 3. In germline, CDR1 is SGDLS, CDR2 YYNGEE. CDR3 region: CASSVEGQGNGYTF. CDR3 coding DNA: TGTGCCAGCAGCGTAGAAGGACAGGGGAATGGCTACACCTTC.